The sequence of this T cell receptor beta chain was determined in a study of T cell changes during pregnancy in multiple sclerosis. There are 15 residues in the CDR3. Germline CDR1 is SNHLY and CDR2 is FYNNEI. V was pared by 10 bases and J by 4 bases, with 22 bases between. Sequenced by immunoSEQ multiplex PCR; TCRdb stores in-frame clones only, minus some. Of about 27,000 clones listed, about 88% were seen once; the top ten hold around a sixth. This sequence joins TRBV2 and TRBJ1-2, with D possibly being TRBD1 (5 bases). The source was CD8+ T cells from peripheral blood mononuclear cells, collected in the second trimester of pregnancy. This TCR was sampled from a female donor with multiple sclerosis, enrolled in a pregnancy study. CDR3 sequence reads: CATTTTTAQGYGYTF. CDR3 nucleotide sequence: TGTGCCACCACGACCACGACAGCCCAGGGCTATGGCTACACCTTC. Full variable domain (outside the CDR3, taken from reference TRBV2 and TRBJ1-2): EPEVTQTPSHQVTQMGQEVILRCVPISNHLYFYWYRQILGQKVEFLVSFYNNEISEKSEIFDDQFSVERPDGSNFTLKIRSTKLEDSAMYFCATTTTTAQGYGYTFGSGTRLTVV.